The T cell receptor (beta chain) described here comes from a study of blood T cell repertoires in COVID-19. As for the study in general: T cells, B-cell-depleted T cells, or PBMCs provided the cDNA or gDNA that served as material.

Each participant's cohort was designated according to participant-reported clinical history. Two consecutive negative NP/OP PCR tests, clearance, or resolved symptoms defined Cohort 3 recovery. Sequencing was performed with immunoSEQ multiplex PCR; in TCRdb, only in-frame clones are kept and a portion is missing. The data show a few hundred thousand clones, more than 80% seen once. V gave up 0 bases and J gave up 2 bases; unmatched junction bases: 3. Germline assignment: CDR1 SGHRS and CDR2 YFSETQ. The CDR3 length is 16 residues. The chain combines TRBV5-1 with TRBJ2-1; TRBD2 aligns across 9 bases. This TCR derives from a man aged 35 to 55 who had recovered from COVID-19. Sequencing used PBMCs or T cells enriched from blood (not recorded which). DNA for the CDR3: TGCGCCAGCAGCTTGGGCCTAGCGGGAACCTACAATGAGCAGTTCTTC. Residues: CASSLGLAGTYNEQFF.